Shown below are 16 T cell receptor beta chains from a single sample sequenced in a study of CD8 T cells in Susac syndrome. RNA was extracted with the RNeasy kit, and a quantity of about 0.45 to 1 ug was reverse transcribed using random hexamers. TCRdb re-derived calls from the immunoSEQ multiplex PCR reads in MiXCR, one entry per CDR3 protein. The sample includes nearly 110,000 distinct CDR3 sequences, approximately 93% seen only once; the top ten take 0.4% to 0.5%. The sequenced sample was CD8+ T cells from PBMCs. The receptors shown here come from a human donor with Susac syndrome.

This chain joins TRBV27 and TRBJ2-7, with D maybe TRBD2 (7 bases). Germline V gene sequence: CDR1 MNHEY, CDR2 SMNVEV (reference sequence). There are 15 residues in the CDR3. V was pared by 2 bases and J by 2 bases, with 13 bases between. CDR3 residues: CASSLMGGGAYEQYF. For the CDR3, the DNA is TGTGCCAGCAGTTTAATGGGGGGGGGCGCCTACGAGCAGTACTTC.

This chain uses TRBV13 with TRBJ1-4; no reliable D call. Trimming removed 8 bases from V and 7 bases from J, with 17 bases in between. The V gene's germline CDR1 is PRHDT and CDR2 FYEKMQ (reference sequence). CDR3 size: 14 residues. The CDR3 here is CASATGRGGEKLFF. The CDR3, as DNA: TGTGCCAGCGCCACCGGCCGTGGTGGTGAAAAACTGTTTTTT.

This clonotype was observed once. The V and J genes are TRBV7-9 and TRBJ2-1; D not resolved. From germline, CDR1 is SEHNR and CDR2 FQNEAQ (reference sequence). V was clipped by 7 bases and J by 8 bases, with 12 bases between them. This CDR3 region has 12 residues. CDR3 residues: CASNSPEHEQFF. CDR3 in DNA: TGTGCCAGCAACTCCCCCGAGCATGAGCAGTTCTTC.

CDR3 sequence: CASSQDAGTVEEQYF. The CDR3 DNA reads TGTGCCAGCAGCCAAGATGCCGGGACGGTGGAGGAGCAGTACTTC. This sequence joins TRBV3-1 and TRBJ2-7, with D perhaps assigned TRBD1 or TRBD2 (5 bases each). Germline CDR1 reads LGHDT; CDR2 reads YNNKEL (reference sequence). Trimming left V 0 bases short and J 7 bases short, with 16 bases between. The CDR3 runs 15 residues.

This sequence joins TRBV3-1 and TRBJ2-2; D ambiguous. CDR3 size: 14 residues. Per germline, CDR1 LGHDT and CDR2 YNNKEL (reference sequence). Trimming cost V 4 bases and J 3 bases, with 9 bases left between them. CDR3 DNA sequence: TGTGCCAGCAGCCGTCCCGAGGACACCGGGGAGCTGTTTTTT. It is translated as CASSRPEDTGELFF. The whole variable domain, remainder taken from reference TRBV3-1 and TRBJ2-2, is DTAVSQTPKYLVTQMGNDKSIKCEQNLGHDTMYWYKQDSKKFLKIMFSYNNKELIINETVPNRFSPKSPDKAHLNLHINSLELGDSAVYFCASSRPEDTGELFFGEGSRLTVL.

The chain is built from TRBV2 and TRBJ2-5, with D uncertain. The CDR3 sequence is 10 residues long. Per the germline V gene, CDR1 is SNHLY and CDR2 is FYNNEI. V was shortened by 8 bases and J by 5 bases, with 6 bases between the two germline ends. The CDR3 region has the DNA TGTGCCAGCCTACGGGAGACCCAGTACTTC. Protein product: CASLRETQYF.

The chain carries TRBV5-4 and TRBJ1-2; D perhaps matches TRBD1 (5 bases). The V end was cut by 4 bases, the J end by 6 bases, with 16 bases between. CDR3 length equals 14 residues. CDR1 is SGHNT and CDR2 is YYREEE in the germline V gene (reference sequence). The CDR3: CASSIIGASNGYTF. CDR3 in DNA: TGTGCCAGCAGCATTATTGGGGCTTCGAATGGCTACACCTTC.

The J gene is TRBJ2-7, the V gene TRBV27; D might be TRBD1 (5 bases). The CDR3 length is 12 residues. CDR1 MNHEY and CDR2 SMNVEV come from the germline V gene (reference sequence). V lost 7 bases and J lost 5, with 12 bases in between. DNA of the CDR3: TGTGCCAGCAAGGAAGGGGCCCACGAGCAGTACTTC. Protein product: CASKEGAHEQYF.

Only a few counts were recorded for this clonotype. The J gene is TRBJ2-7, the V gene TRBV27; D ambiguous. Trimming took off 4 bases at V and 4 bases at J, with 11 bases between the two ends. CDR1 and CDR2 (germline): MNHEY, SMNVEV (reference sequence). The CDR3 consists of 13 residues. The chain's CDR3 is CASSYRGGYEQYF. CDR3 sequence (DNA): TGTGCCAGCAGTTACCGCGGTGGGTACGAGCAGTACTTC.

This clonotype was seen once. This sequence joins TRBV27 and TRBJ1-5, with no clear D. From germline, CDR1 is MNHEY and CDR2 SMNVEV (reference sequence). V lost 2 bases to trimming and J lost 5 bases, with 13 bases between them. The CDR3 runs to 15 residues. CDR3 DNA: TGTGCCAGCAGTTTAACGGGTGAGGGATATCAGCCCCAGCATTTT. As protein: CASSLTGEGYQPQHF.

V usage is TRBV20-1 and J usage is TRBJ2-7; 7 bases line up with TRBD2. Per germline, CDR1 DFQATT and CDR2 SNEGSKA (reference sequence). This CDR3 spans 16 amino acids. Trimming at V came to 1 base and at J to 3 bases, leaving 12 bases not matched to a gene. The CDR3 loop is CSARVKGRDYRYEQYF. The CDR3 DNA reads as TGCAGTGCTAGAGTGAAGGGTCGGGACTATCGCTACGAGCAGTACTTC.

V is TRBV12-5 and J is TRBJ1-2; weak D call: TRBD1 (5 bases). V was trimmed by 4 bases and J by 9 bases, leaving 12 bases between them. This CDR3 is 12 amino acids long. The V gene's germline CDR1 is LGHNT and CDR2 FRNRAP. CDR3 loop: CASGSGGRSYTF. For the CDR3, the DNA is TGTGCTAGTGGTTCGGGGGGTCGGAGCTACACCTTC.

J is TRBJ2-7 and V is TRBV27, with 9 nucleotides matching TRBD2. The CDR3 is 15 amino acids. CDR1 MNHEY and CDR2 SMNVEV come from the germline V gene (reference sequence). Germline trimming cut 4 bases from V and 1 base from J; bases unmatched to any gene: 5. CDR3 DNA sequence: TGTGCCAGCAGTTATAGCGGGGGAGGGTCCTACGAGCAGTACTTC. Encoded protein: CASSYSGGGSYEQYF.

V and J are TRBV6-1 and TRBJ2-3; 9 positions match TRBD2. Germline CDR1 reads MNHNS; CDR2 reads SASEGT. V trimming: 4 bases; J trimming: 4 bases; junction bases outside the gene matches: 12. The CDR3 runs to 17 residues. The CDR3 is CASSGLAAGGRSDTQYF. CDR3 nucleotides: TGTGCCAGCAGTGGGTTGGCAGCGGGGGGCAGGTCAGATACGCAGTATTTT.

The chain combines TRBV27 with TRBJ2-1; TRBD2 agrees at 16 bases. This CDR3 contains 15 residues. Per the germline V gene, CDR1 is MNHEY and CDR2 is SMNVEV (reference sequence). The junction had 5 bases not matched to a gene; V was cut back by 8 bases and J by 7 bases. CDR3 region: CASGRGLAGGNEQFF. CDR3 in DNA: TGTGCCAGCGGCCGGGGACTAGCGGGGGGGAATGAGCAGTTCTTC.

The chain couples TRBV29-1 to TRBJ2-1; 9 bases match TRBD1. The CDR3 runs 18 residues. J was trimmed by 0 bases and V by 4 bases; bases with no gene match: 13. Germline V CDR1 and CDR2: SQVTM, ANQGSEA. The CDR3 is CSVVGTGMRKSSYNEQFF. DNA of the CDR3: TGCAGCGTTGTGGGGACAGGGATGAGGAAGAGCTCCTACAATGAGCAGTTCTTC.